The 11 T cell receptor beta chains given below trace back to one sample, sequenced in a study of T cell repertoires in cytomegalovirus infection (dated by TCRdb to the late 2010s). Reads for this sample came from an Illumina HiSeq 1500. The public reads were reprocessed in TCRdb via fastp at Q25 and MiXCR, keeping in-frame beta chains. CDR3 protein duplicates are merged, each entry listing the most common genes and DNA. Counted in this sample were 250,000 or so distinct CDR3 sequences; 12% of them appeared once. Of the sample, 1.6% is held by the ten largest clones. The sequenced sample consisted of PBMCs. The receptor set was obtained from a human donor in good health (CMV status not recorded). Some clones in this sample may be carry-over from other donors' samples.

This clonotype was detected ten times or more. The V call is TRBV7-3, the J call TRBJ2-2; tentative D call: TRBD1 (5 bases). V was clipped by 6 bases and J by 6 bases, with 11 bases between them. Germline V gives CDR1 SGHTA, CDR2 FQGTGA. The CDR3 sequence is 13 residues long. The CDR3, as DNA: TGTGCCAGCAGACAGGCGTCGGCCGGGGAGCTGTTTTTT. Protein: CASRQASAGELFF.

This clonotype appeared many times. The gene calls are TRBV19 and TRBJ1-2; 8 nucleotides match TRBD1. CDR1 and CDR2 (germline): LNHDA, SQIVND (reference sequence). V was pared by 10 bases and J by 8 bases, with 3 bases of the junction left unmatched. The CDR3 runs 10 residues. The chain's CDR3 is CATGQGGYTF. The DNA for the CDR3 is TGTGCCACCGGACAGGGAGGCTACACCTTC.

The chain employs TRBV12-3 or TRBV12-4 and TRBJ1-2; TRBD1 is a possible D gene (5 bases). Trimming stripped 6 bases from V and 7 bases from J, with 15 bases between. The CDR3 contains 13 residues. CDR3 in amino acids: CASRKNSGSGYTF. The CDR3 nucleotides read TGTGCCAGCAGAAAAAATTCAGGGAGTGGCTACACCTTC.

The J gene is TRBJ1-1, the V gene TRBV20-1; D possibly corresponds to TRBD1 (5 bases). V lost 3 bases to trimming and J lost 8 bases, with 16 bases between them. CDR1 and CDR2 from the germline V gene are DFQATT and SNEGSKA (reference sequence). CDR3 length: 13 amino acids. The CDR3 region has the DNA TGCAGTGCTAGTGCCCAGGGCGTAACCGAAGCTTTCTTT. Translated, it gives CSASAQGVTEAFF.

There are many counts of this clonotype. V and J are TRBV19 and TRBJ2-7; 7 bases map to TRBD1. The CDR3 loop spans 14 amino acids. J was trimmed by 0 bases and V by 8 bases; bases with no gene match: 7. Germline V CDR1 and CDR2: LNHDA, SQIVND (reference sequence). The CDR3 coding sequence is TGTGCCAGTTCCCCGGGACAGCCCTCCTACGAGCAGTACTTC. Its protein is CASSPGQPSYEQYF.

A few counts support this clonotype. The chain joins TRBV28 to TRBJ2-7, with 8 nucleotides matching TRBD2. The CDR3 runs 14 residues. The J segment lost 5 bases and the V segment lost 7 bases, leaving 10 bases of the junction unmatched. Germline V gene data show CDR1 as MDHEN and CDR2 as SYDVKM. The CDR3 loop is CASISGGGFDEQYF. CDR3 DNA sequence: TGTGCCAGCATTAGCGGCGGGGGGTTCGACGAGCAGTACTTC.

This clonotype was seen more than once but under ten times. The CDR3 nucleotides read TGTGCCATCAGCCTACAGGGGGGGAACACTGAAGCTTTCTTT. Its protein is CAISLQGGNTEAFF. The chain is built from TRBV10-3 and TRBJ1-1; 8 bases match TRBD1. CDR1 and CDR2 (germline): ENHRY, SYGVKD. CDR3 size: 14 residues. With 6 bases clipped from V and 1 base from J, the junction kept 4 bases outside the gene matches.

This clonotype was observed at least ten times. The rearrangement joins TRBV7-2 to TRBJ1-1; 12 bases are shared with TRBD1. CDR1 is SGHTA, CDR2 FQGNSA, per germline. Losses at the gene ends were 4 bases for V and 2 bases for J; bases not matched to a gene: 2. The CDR3 has 15 amino acids. The CDR3 sequence is CASSYGTGGNTEAFF. In DNA form, the CDR3 reads TGTGCCAGCAGCTACGGGACAGGGGGCAACACTGAAGCTTTCTTT.

The chain joins TRBV9 to TRBJ2-3; possible D gene TRBD2, 5 bases. V was clipped by 4 bases and J by 4 bases, with 13 bases between them. The CDR3 is made up of 14 amino acids. Per germline, CDR1 SGDLS and CDR2 YYNGEE. The CDR3 coding sequence is TGTGCCAGCAGCCCAGATGGGAGTGCAGATACGCAGTATTTT. Translating gives CASSPDGSADTQYF.

This clonotype was observed many times. The V call is TRBV12-3 or TRBV12-4, the J call TRBJ2-1; 8 bases match TRBD1. CDR3 length: 16 residues. V lost 0 bases to trimming and J lost 8 bases; unmatched junction nucleotides: 9. In DNA form, the CDR3 reads TGTGCCAGCAGTTTAGCGGCTGGACAGGGTATTTATGAGCAGTTCTTC. This encodes CASSLAAGQGIYEQFF.

This clonotype was counted only a few times. This chain connects TRBV9 to TRBJ2-3; TRBD2 matches at 13 bases. The junction had 8 bases not matched to a gene; V was cut back by 2 bases and J by 2 bases. The CDR3 spans 18 residues. From germline, CDR1 is SGDLS and CDR2 YYNGEE. The chain's CDR3 is CASSVTPGLAGNTDTQYF. CDR3 DNA: TGTGCCAGCAGCGTGACTCCGGGACTAGCGGGGAACACAGATACGCAGTATTTT.